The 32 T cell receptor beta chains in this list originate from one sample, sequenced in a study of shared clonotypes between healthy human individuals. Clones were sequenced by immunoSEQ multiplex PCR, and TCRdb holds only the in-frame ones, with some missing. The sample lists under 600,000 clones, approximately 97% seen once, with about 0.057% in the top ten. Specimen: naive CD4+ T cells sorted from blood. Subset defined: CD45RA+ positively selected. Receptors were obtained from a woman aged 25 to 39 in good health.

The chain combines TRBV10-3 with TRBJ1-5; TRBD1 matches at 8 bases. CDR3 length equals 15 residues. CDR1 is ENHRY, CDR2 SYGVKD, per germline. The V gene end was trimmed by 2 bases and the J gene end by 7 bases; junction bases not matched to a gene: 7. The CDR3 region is CAISETGGAIQPQHF. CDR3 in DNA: TGTGCCATCAGTGAGACAGGGGGTGCTATCCAGCCCCAGCATTTT.

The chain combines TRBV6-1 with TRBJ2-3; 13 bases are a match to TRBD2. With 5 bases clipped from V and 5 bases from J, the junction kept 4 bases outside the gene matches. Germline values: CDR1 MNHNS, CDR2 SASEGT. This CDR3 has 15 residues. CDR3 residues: CASSLRLAGGDTQYF. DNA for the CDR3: TGTGCCAGCAGTTTAAGACTAGCGGGAGGAGATACGCAGTATTTT.

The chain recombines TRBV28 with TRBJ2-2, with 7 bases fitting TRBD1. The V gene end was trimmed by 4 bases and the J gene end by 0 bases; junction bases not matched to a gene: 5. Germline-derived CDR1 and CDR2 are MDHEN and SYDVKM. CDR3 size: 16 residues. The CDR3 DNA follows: TGTGCCAGCAGTTCCCCCGGACAGGCGAACACCGGGGAGCTGTTTTTT. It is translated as CASSSPGQANTGELFF.

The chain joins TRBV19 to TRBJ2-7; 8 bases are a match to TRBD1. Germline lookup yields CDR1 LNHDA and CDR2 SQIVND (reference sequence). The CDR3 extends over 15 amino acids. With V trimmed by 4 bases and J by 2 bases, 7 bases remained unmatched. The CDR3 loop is CASSTAGTGPYEQYF. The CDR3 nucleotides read TGTGCCAGTAGTACCGCCGGGACAGGACCCTACGAGCAGTACTTC.

This CDR3 reads CASSFQGTGANYGYTF. The CDR3 DNA reads as TGTGCCAGCAGCTTTCAGGGTACAGGAGCTAACTATGGCTACACCTTC. This chain joins TRBV5-5 and TRBJ1-2, with D maybe TRBD1 (5 bases). CDR3 length equals 16 residues. Per the germline V gene, CDR1 is SGHKS and CDR2 is YYEKEE (reference sequence). Trimming removed 2 bases at V and 0 bases at J, with 14 bases between.

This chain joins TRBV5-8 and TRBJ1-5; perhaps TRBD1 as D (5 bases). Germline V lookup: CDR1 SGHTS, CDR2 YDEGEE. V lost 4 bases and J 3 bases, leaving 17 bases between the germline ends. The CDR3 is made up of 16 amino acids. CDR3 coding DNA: TGTGCCAGCAGCCGACTAGGGAGTGGGGCCAATCAGCCCCAGCATTTT. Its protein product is CASSRLGSGANQPQHF.

The CDR3 is CASREGLTGTQYF. CDR3 DNA: TGCGCCAGCAGAGAGGGGCTTACCGGGACCCAGTACTTC. V usage is TRBV10-1 and J usage is TRBJ2-5; the D gene could be TRBD1 or TRBD2 (5 bases each). This CDR3 contains 13 residues. Trimming took off 6 bases at V and 7 bases at J, with 15 bases between the two ends. Germline assignment: CDR1 WNHNN and CDR2 SYGVQD (reference sequence).

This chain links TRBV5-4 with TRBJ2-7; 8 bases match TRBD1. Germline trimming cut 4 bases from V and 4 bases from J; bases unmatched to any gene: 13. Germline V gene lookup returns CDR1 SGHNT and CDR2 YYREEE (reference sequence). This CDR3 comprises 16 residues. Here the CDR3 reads CASSRSLGTGGYEQYF. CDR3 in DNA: TGTGCCAGCAGCCGTTCCTTGGGGACAGGCGGTTACGAGCAGTACTTC.

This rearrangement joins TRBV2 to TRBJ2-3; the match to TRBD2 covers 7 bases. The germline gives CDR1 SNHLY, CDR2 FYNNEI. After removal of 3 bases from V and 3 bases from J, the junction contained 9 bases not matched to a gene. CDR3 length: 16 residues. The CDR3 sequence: CASSDPGEGPTDTQYF. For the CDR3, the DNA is TGTGCCAGCAGTGATCCGGGGGAGGGTCCGACAGATACGCAGTATTTT.

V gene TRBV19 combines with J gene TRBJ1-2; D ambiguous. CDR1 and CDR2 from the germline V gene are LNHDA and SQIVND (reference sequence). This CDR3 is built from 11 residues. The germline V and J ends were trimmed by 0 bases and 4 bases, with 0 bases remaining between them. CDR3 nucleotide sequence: TGTGCCAGTAGTATAGACTATGGCTACACCTTC. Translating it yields CASSIDYGYTF.

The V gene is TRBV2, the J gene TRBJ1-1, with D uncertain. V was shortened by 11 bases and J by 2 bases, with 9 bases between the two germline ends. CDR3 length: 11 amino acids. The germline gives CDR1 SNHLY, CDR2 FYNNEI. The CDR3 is CAQSSNTEAFF. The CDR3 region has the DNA TGTGCCCAGAGTTCTAACACTGAAGCTTTCTTT.

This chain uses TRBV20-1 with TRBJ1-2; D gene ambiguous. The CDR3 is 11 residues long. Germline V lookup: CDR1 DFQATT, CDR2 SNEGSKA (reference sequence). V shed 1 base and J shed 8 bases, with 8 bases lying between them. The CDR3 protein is CSARVFNGYTF. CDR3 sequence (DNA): TGCAGTGCTAGAGTGTTCAACGGCTACACCTTC.

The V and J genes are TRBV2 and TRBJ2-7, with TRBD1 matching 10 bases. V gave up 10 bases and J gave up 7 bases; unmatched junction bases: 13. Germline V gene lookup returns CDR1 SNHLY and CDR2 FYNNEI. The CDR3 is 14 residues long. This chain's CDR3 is CATQGGTGVKEQYF. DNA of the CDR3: TGTGCCACCCAAGGTGGGACAGGGGTCAAGGAGCAGTACTTC.

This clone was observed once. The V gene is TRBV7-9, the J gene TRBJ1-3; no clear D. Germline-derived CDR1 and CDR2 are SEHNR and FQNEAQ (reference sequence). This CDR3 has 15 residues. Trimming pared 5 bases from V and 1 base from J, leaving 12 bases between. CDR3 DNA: TGTGCCAGCAGCCCGGCTAGAACTTCTGGAAACACCATATATTTT. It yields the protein CASSPARTSGNTIYF.

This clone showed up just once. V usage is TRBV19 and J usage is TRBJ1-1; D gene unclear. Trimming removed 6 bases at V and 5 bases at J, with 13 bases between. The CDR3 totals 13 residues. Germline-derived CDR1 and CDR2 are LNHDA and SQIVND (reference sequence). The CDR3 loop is CASRNTVRTEAFF. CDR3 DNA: TGTGCCAGTAGGAACACGGTGCGGACTGAAGCTTTCTTT.

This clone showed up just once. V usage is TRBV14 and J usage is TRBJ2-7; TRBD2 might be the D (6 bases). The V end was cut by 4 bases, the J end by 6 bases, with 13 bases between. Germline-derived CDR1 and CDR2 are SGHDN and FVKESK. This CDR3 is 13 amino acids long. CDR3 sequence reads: CASSPKGLREQYF. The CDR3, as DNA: TGTGCCAGCAGCCCTAAGGGACTCCGCGAGCAGTACTTC.

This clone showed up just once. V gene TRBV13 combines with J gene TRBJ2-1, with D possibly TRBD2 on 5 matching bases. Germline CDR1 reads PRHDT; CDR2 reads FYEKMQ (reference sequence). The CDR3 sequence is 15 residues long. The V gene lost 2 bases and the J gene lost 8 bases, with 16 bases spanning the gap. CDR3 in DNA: TGTGCCAGCAGCTTAAGAGCCCTAGCATTCTATGAGCAGTTCTTC. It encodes CASSLRALAFYEQFF.

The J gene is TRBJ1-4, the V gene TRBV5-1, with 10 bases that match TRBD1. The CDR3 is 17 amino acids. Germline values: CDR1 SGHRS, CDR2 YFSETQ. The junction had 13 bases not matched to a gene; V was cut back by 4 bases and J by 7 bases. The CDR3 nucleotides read TGCGCCAGCAGCCCGACAGGTGGGGGACAGGGGAGTGAAAAACTGTTTTTT. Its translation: CASSPTGGGQGSEKLFF.

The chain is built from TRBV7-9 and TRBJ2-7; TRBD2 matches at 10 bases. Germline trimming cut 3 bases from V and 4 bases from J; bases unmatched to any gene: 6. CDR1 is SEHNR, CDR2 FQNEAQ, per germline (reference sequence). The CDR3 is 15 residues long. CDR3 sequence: CASSFSGGLRYEQYF. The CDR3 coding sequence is TGTGCCAGCAGCTTTAGCGGGGGGCTGCGGTACGAGCAGTACTTC.

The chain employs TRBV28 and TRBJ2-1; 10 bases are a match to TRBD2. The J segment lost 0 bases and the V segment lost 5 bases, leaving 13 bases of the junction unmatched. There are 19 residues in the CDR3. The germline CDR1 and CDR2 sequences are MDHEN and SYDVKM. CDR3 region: CASSPWGLAGVGSYNEQFF. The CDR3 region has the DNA TGTGCCAGCAGTCCATGGGGGCTAGCGGGAGTAGGCTCCTACAATGAGCAGTTCTTC.

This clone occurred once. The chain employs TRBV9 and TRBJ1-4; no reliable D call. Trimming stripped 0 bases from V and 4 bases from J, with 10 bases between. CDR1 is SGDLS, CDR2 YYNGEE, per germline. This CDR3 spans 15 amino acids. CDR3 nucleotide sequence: TGTGCCAGCAGCGTAGCAGGACTGCTTAATGAAAAACTGTTTTTT. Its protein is CASSVAGLLNEKLFF.

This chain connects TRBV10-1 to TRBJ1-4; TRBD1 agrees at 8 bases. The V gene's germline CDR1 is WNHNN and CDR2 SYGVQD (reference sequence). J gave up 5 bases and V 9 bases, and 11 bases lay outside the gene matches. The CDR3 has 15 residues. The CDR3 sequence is CAREPLQGGNEKLFF. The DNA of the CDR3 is TGCGCCAGAGAACCCCTACAGGGGGGGAATGAAAAACTGTTTTTT.

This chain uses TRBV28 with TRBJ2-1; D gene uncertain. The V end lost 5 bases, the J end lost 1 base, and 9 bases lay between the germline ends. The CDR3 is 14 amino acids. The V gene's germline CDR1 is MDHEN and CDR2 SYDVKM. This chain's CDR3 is CASSPLESYNEQFF. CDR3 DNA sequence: TGTGCCAGCAGTCCCCTCGAATCCTACAATGAGCAGTTCTTC.

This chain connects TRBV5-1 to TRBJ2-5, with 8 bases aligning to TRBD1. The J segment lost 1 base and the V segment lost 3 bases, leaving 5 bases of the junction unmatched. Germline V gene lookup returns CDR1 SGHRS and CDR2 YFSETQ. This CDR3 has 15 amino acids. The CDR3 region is CASSSGTGSQETQYF. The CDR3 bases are TGCGCCAGCAGCTCGGGGACAGGCAGCCAAGAGACCCAGTACTTC.

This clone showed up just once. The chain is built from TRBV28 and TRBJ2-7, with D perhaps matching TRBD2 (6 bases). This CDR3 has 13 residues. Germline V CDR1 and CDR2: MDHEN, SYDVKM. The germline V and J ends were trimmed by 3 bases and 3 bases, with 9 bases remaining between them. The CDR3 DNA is TGTGCCAGCAGTTTTAGCGGATACTACGAGCAGTACTTC. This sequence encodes CASSFSGYYEQYF.

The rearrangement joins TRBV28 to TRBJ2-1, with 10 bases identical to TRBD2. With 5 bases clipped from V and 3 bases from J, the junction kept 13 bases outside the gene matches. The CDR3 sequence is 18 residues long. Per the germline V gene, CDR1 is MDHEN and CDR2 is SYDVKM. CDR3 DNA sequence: TGTGCCAGCAGTAGGCCTCCCACCCTAGCGGGAGTCTACAATGAGCAGTTCTTC. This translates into CASSRPPTLAGVYNEQFF. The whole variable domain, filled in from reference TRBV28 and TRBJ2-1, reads DVKVTQSSRYLVKRTGEKVFLECVQDMDHENMFWYRQDPGLGLRLIYFSYDVKMKEKGDIPEGYSVSREKKERFSLILESASTNQTSMYLCASSRPPTLAGVYNEQFFGPGTRLTVL.

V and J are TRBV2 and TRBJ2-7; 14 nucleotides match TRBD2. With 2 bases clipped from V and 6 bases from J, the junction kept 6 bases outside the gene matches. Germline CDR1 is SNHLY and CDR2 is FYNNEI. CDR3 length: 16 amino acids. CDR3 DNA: TGTGCCAGCAGTGAATCCCGACTAGCGGGAGGGCGCGAGCAGTACTTC. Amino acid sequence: CASSESRLAGGREQYF.

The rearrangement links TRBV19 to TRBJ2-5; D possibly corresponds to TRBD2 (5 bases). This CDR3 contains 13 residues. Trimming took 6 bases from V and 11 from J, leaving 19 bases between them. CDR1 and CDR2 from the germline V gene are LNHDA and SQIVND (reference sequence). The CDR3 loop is CASRNVGEMEQYF. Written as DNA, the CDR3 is TGTGCCAGTAGGAACGTGGGAGAGATGGAGCAGTACTTC.

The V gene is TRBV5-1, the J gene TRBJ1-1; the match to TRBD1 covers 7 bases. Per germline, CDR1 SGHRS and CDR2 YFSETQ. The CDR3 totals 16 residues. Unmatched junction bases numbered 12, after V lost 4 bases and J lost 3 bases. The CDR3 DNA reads TGCGCCAGCAGCCGAACAGGGGCCATCCGGGACACTGAAGCTTTCTTT. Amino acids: CASSRTGAIRDTEAFF.

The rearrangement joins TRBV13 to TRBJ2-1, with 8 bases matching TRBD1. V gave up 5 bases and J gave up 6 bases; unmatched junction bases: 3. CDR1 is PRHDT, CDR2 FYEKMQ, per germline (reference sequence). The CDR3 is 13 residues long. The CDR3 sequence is CASSRDRGNEQFF. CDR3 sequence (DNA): TGTGCCAGCAGCCGTGACAGGGGCAATGAGCAGTTCTTC. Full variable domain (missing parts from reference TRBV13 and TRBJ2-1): AAGVIQSPRHLIKEKRETATLKCYPIPRHDTVYWYQQGPGQDPQFLISFYEKMQSDKGSIPDRFSAQQFSDYHSELNMSSLELGDSALYFCASSRDRGNEQFFGPGTRLTVL.

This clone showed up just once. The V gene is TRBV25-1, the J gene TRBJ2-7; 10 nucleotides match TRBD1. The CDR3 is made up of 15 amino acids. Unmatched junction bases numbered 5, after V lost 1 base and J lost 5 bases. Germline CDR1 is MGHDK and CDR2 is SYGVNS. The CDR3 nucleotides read TGTGCCAGCAGTGAATGGGGGACAGGGGTCGACGAGCAGTACTTC. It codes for CASSEWGTGVDEQYF.

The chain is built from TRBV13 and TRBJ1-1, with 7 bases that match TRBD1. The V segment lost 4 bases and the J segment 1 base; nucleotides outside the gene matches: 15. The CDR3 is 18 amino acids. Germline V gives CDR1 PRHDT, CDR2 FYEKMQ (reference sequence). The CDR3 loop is CASSWVVSGTAPNTEAFF. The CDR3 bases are TGTGCCAGCAGCTGGGTAGTATCCGGGACAGCCCCGAACACTGAAGCTTTCTTT.